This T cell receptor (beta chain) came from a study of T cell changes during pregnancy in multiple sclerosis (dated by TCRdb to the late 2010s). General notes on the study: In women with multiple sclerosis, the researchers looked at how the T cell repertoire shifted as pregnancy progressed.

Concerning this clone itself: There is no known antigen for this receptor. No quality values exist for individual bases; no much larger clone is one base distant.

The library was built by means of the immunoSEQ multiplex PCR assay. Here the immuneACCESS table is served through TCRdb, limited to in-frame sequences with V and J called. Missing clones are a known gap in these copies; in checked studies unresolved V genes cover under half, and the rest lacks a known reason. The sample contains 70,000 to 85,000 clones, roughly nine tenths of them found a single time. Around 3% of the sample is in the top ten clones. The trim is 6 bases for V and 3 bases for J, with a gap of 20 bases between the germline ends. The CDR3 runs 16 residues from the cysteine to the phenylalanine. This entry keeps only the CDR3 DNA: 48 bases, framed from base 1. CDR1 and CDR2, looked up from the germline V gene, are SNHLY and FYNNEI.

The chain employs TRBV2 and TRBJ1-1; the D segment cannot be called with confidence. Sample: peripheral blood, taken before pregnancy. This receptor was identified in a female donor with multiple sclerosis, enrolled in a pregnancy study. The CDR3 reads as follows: CASRDPRSPLDTEAFF. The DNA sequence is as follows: TGTGCCAGCAGAGACCCCCGGAGTCCTTTGGACACTGAAGCTTTCTTT.